These T cell receptor beta chains were read from a single sample in a study of OX40 agonist ivuxolimab in advanced cancers. Measured with immunoSEQ multiplex PCR; TCRdb has only the in-frame clones, and not every one. The profile shows over 25,000 clones, about 85% of them singletons. Source: CD4+ or CD8+ T cells sorted from blood, taken in a trial of the OX40 agonist ivuxolimab. All receptors derive from an adult with an advanced solid tumor such as melanoma, head and neck, liver or kidney cancer. Both conserved end residues are trimmed from each CDR3. Each record gives: V gene, CDR3 protein.

V gene: TRBV7-3
CDR3 protein: ASSLTSAPEQF

V gene: TRBV2
CDR3 protein: ASSDSSDTEAF

V gene: TRBV4-1
CDR3 protein: ASSQTLDYEQY

V gene: TRBV5-1
CDR3 protein: ASSSVGTSGGYEQF

V gene: TRBV6-6
CDR3 protein: ASSSWDSPNYGYT

V gene: TRBV5-5
CDR3 protein: ASSLVNSYEQY

V gene: TRBV4-2
CDR3 protein: ASSQVFPPDSQNSPLH

V gene: TRBV15
CDR3 protein: ATSRANQPQH

V gene: TRBV4-1
CDR3 protein: ASSPAGTGDYEQY

V gene: TRBV11-2
CDR3 protein: ASSQYTGGSSYEQY

V gene: TRBV6-5
CDR3 protein: ASNPGQGPYEQY

V gene: TRBV2
CDR3 protein: ASSGTFRGTASSYEQY

V gene: TRBV4-2
CDR3 protein: ASSQGGGHTDTQY

V gene: TRBV5-1
CDR3 protein: ASSPTGTSYEQY

V gene: TRBV6-6
CDR3 protein: ASSRDFLEQY

V gene: TRBV11-2
CDR3 protein: ASSPPAAGNYGYT

V gene: TRBV5-5
CDR3 protein: ASSYEETGPNYGYT

V gene: TRBV2
CDR3 protein: ASSEQAVYNEQF

V gene: TRBV27
CDR3 protein: ASSSPKAGGTDTQY

V gene: TRBV7-3
CDR3 protein: ASSPSTSSYNEQF

V gene: TRBV7-2
CDR3 protein: ASSVPGQGVLGYGYT

V gene: TRBV9
CDR3 protein: ASSVVAGSGNTIY

V gene: TRBV7-9
CDR3 protein: ASSYPSGGGKNIQY

V gene: TRBV14
CDR3 protein: ASRGSTRVEAF

V gene: TRBV9
CDR3 protein: ASSALEGPLDTQY

V gene: TRBV27
CDR3 protein: ASSLLANEKLF

V gene: TRBV19
CDR3 protein: ASSIHRGAEAF

V gene: TRBV27
CDR3 protein: ASSPSGTDQY

V gene: TRBV27
CDR3 protein: ASSLIGSPLH

V gene: TRBV27
CDR3 protein: ASSLNRQWEQY

V gene: TRBV27
CDR3 protein: ASSFQGKSEKLF

V gene: TRBV6-6
CDR3 protein: ASRPDPAHGYT

V gene: TRBV30
CDR3 protein: AWNYGLAGGTGELF

V gene: TRBV7-9
CDR3 protein: ASSSGRNTEAF

V gene: TRBV4-3
CDR3 protein: ASSQGTGVYEQY

V gene: TRBV10-2
CDR3 protein: ASEGAGGRGSYNEQF

V gene: TRBV9
CDR3 protein: ASSVEGENTGELF

V gene: TRBV18
CDR3 protein: ASSPRGGGVPEAF

V gene: TRBV28
CDR3 protein: ASSLEPGGGEKLF

V gene: TRBV4-1
CDR3 protein: ASSQEGVGQPQH

V gene: TRBV4-3
CDR3 protein: ASSQDRDEGWEQY

V gene: TRBV7-9
CDR3 protein: ASSLEERTGYT

V gene: TRBV9
CDR3 protein: ASSATGSAYEQY

V gene: TRBV6-5
CDR3 protein: ASSQGLYSNQPQH

V gene: TRBV7-3
CDR3 protein: ASSPLAGARDTQY

V gene: TRBV6-6
CDR3 protein: ASSYSPANYGYT

V gene: TRBV11-3
CDR3 protein: ASSLDRPRDRGVSGYT

V gene: TRBV10-2
CDR3 protein: ASSEGGLAYTGELF

V gene: TRBV9
CDR3 protein: ASSPWTSNYEQY

V gene: TRBV7-9
CDR3 protein: ASSSLNEQY

V gene: TRBV28
CDR3 protein: ASYSGGAEGDTQY

V gene: TRBV28
CDR3 protein: ASSPPPHTGELF

V gene: TRBV7-6
CDR3 protein: ASSLGTQY

V gene: TRBV9
CDR3 protein: ASTPAVTNTGELF

V gene: TRBV5-1
CDR3 protein: ASSWDTSSGNTIY